This TCR beta chain is drawn from a study of blood T cell repertoires in COVID-19. The overall study: Acute and convalescent COVID-19 samples came from the United States, Italy and Spain.

This table comes from immunoSEQ multiplex PCR, and its TCRdb copy is limited to in-frame clones, with some not included. The sample lists about 270,000 clones; around 90% were seen once. The CDR3 runs to 15 residues. Trimming pared 2 bases from V and 2 bases from J, leaving 14 bases between. The germline V gene encodes CDR1 SGDLS and CDR2 YYNGEE. Sequencing used PBMCs or T cells enriched from blood (not recorded which). The V gene is TRBV9, the J gene TRBJ2-7, with D possibly TRBD2 on 5 matching bases. The source is a woman younger than 45 with acute COVID-19. The CDR3 bases are TGTGCCAGCAGCGTTCCTCGACGGGATCCCTACGAGCAGTACTTC. As protein: CASSVPRRDPYEQYF.